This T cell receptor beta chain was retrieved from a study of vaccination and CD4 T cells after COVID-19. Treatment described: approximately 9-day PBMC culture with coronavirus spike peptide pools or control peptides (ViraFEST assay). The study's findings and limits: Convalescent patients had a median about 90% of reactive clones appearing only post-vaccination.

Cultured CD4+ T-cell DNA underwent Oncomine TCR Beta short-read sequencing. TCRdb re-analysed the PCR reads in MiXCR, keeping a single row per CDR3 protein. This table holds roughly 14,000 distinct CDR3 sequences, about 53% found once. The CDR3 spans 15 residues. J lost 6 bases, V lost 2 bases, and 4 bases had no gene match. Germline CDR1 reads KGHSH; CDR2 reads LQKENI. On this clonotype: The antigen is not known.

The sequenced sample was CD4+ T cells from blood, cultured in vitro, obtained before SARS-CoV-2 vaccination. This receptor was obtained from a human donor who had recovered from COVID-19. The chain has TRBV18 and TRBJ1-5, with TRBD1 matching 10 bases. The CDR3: CASSPGTGERQPQHF. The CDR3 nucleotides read TGTGCCAGCTCACCAGGGACAGGGGAGCGTCAGCCCCAGCATTTT. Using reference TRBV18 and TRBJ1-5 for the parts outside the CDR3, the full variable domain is NAGVMQNPRHLVRRRGQEARLRCSPMKGHSHVYWYRQLPEEGLKFMVYLQKENIIDESGMPKERFSAEFPKEGPSILRIQQVVRGDSAAYFCASSPGTGERQPQHFGDGTRLSIL.